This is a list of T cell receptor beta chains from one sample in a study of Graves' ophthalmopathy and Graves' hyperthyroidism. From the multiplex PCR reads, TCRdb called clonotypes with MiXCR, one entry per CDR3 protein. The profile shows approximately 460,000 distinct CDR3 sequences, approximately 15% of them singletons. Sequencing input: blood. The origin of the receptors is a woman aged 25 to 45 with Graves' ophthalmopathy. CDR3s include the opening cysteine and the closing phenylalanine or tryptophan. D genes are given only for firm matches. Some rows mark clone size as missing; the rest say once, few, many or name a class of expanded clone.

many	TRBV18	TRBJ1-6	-	TGTGCCAGCTCACCACCAGATTCACCCCTCCACTTT	CASSPPDSPLHF
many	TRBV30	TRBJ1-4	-	TGTGCCTGGGGGAGAGGCAGGGCAGAGGAAAAACTGTTTTTT	CAWGRGRAEEKLFF
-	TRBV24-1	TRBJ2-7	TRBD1	TGTGCCACCGGGACAGGGGGCGAGCAGTACTTC	CATGTGGEQYF
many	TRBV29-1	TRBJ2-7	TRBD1	TGCAGCGTTGAAGACCCGGACAGGGCCTCCTACGAGCAGTACTTC	CSVEDPDRASYEQYF
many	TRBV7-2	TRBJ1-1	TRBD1	TGTGCCAGCAGACTAGACAGGGGGGATGAAGCTTTCTTT	CASRLDRGDEAFF
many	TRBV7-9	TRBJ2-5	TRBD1	TGTGCCAGCAGCTTTTCAGGACAGGAGCTAGAGACCCAGTACTTC	CASSFSGQELETQYF
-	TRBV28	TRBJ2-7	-	TGTGCCAGCAGTTTAGTCCGGGGTTACGAGCAGTGCTTC	CASSLVRGYEQCF
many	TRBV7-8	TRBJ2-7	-	TGTGCCAGCAGCTTAGGGGGGACTGGGGAGGAGCAGTACTTC	CASSLGGTGEEQYF
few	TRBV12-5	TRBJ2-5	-	TGTGCTAGTGGCCCTAGTGGCGGCCAATTCTTCCAAGAGACCCAGTACTTC	CASGPSGGQFFQETQYF
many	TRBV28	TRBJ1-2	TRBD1	TGTGCCAGCAGTTCGGGACAGGGTAACTATGGCTACACCTTC	CASSSGQGNYGYTF
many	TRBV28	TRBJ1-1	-	TGTGCCAGCAGTGAGCTTCTGGGAGGGGGCACTGAAGCTTTCTTT	CASSELLGGGTEAFF
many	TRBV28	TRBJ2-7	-	TGTGCCAGCAGTCCCCAGAGCCGTTTGGACGAGCAGTACTTC	CASSPQSRLDEQYF
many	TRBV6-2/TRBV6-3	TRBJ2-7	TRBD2	TGTGCCAGCAGTCCCGGGACTAGCGGGAGATGGGGATCCTACGAGCAGTACTTC	CASSPGTSGRWGSYEQYF
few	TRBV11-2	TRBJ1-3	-	TGTGCCAGCAGCCGTCAACACTCTGGAAACACCATATATTTT	CASSRQHSGNTIYF
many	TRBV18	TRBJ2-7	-	TGTGCCAGCTCACCAACCATGGATTCCTACGAGCAGTACTTC	CASSPTMDSYEQYF
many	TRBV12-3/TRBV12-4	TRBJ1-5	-	TGTGCCAGCAGTTTAATGGACCAGCCCCAGCATTTT	CASSLMDQPQHF
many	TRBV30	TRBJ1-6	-	TGTGCCTGGAGTGTAGGAGGAGAATATAATTCACCCCTCCACTTT	CAWSVGGEYNSPLHF
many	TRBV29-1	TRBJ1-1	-	TGCAGCGTTGCCCCCGGGACTGCCATGAACACTGAAGCTTTCTTT	CSVAPGTAMNTEAFF
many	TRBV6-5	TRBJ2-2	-	TGTGCCAGCAGTTACTCGACGAGGGGGAGGTGGGAGCTGTTTTTT	CASSYSTRGRWELFF
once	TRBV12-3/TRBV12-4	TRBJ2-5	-	TGTGCCAGCAGTTTATTGGCCGCTCCGGGTAGGGAGACCCAGTACTTC	CASSLLAAPGRETQYF
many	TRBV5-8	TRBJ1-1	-	TGTGCCAGCAGCCGCGGAGACAGGAAGTACACTGAAGCTTTCTTT	CASSRGDRKYTEAFF
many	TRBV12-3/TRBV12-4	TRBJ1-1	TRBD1	TGTGCCAGCAGTTCACCTTGGACAGGGACTGAAGCTTTCTTT	CASSSPWTGTEAFF
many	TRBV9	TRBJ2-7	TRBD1	TGTGCCAGCAGCGCCCGTTCCGGGACAGGTTACGAGCAGTACTTC	CASSARSGTGYEQYF
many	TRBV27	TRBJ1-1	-	TGTGCCAGCAGGCGGGGGGTTCGGGCTGAAGCTTTCTTT	CASRRGVRAEAFF
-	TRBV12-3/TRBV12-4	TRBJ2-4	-	TGTGCCAGCACCTCCGGGACCGACCTTTTCTTC	CASTSGTDLFF
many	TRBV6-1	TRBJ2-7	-	TGTGCCAGCAGTGAGAATCCTTCCTACGAGCAGTACTTC	CASSENPSYEQYF
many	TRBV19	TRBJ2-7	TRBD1	TGTGCCAGTAGCTCGAGCCGGGACAGGGACTACGAGCAGTACTTC	CASSSSRDRDYEQYF
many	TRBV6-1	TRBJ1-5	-	TGTGCCAGCAGTGAAGGGGGCGTTAGCAATCAGCCCCAGCATTTT	CASSEGGVSNQPQHF
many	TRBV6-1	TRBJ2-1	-	TGTGCCAGCAGTCTAGGGGGTGAGCAGTTCTTC	CASSLGGEQFF
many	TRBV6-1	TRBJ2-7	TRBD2	TGTGCCAGCAGTGAAGAGGGGAGGGGATTCTACGAGCAGTACTTC	CASSEEGRGFYEQYF
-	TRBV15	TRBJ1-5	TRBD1	TGTGCCACCAGCAGCCGGGACAGGGGGCAGCCCCAGCATTTT	CATSSRDRGQPQHF
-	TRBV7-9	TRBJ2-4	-	TGTGCCAGCAGCTCCCCCGCCCGAGCCAAAAACATTCAGTACTTC	CASSSPARAKNIQYF
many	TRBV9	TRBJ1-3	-	TGTGCCAGCAGCGCCAATGAGGGTACTGGAAACACCATATATTTT	CASSANEGTGNTIYF
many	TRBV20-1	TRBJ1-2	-	TGCAGTGCTAGAGCCCCGGCAGACTATGGCTACACCTTC	CSARAPADYGYTF
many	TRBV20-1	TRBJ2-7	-	TGCAGTGCTAGGGGGGACAAAAACTCCTACGAGCAGTACTTC	CSARGDKNSYEQYF
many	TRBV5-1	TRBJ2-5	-	TGCGCCAGCAGCTCCCTTTTGGGGGGTACCCAAGAGACCCAGTACTTC	CASSSLLGGTQETQYF
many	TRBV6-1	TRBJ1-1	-	TGTGCCAGCGGGGGGGAGGTGTACACTGAAGCTTTCTTT	CASGGEVYTEAFF
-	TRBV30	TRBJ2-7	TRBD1	TGTGCCTGGAGTGCGGACAGGGGAGGCTACGAGCAGTACTTC	CAWSADRGGYEQYF
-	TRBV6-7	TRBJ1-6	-	TGTGCCAGCACCCCTCCTCAGGTAAGAGGATCTTCACCCCTCCACTTT	CASTPPQVRGSSPLHF
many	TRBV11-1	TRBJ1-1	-	TGTGCCAGCAGCATGGGACCTTTACTACTCACTGAAGCTTTCTTT	CASSMGPLLLTEAFF
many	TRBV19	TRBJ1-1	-	TGTGCCAGTAGTACCTTCGGGGGCGCTGAAGCTTTCTTT	CASSTFGGAEAFF
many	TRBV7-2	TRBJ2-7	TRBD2	TGTGCCAGCAGCTTATTAACCGCGGGGGGATCCTACGAGCAGTACTTC	CASSLLTAGGSYEQYF
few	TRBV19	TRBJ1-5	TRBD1	TGTGCCAGTAGGTTAACAGGGGTTAGCAATCAGCCCCAGCATTTT	CASRLTGVSNQPQHF
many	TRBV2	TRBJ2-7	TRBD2	TGTGCCAGCATAGGCGGTCCAGTGGCGGGGGTCCACTACGAGCAGTACTTC	CASIGGPVAGVHYEQYF